This T cell receptor beta chain appears in the sequencing data of a study of shared clonotypes between healthy human individuals (TCRdb year 2020). About the study as a whole: The cohort included a few men and a couple of women between 18 and 49 years of age. Different laboratories and diverse techniques were used to prepare libraries and sequence TCR repertoires, to increase sequencing depth and limit assay-specific biases. To estimate repertoire size and how much clonotype sharing occurs between individuals, the study deeply sequenced the blood TCR repertoires of five healthy adults. Per donor, three plates each were used for CD4 naive and CD4 memory, two for CD8 naive, and one for CD8 memory. Each donor's leukapheresis produced roughly between about 0.8 and 10 billion PBMCs. Study-wide conclusions, independent of this receptor: Pairwise subsampling led to the expectation that sequencing depth would affect the degree of clonotype sharing among donors. Around 5.4% of naive CD4, 3% to 3.5% of naive CD8, about 2.1% of memory CD4, and 0.35% to 0.4% of memory CD8 clonotypes were shared across a few donors. The genetic and exposure-history diversity represented was limited by the small number of donors. Sampling was restricted to blood, and TCR repertoires in tissue are likely to differ from TCR repertoires in blood. Clonotypes shared by all four sorted-subset donors showed higher generation probabilities than non-shared clonotypes. Naive subsets generally had larger estimated clonotype richness than memory subsets did. Incomplete sequencing was indicated by rarefaction of sorted-subset datasets, despite the large sequencing depth.

The CDR3 spans 13 residues, from the cysteine through the phenylalanine. CDR3 DNA is the only sequence kept; it has 39 bases, read in frame from the first base. V lost 4 bases and J lost 4 bases; the stretch between them is 8 bases long. Reading the germline V gene (reference sequence) gives CDR1 SGHNT and CDR2 YYREEE. Note on this clone: This clone's antigen is unknown. No much larger clonotype is one base removed from it; base qualities were not supplied.

Donors were healthy HIV-negative adults with no recently reported acute infections or vaccinations. Every donor was a Caucasian adult living in Nashville, Tennessee, USA. CD4+ T cells were enriched through magnetic negative selection, after which naive cells were positively selected on CD45RA and the remaining negative fraction served as the memory subset. Blood was collected by leukapheresis, and PBMCs were isolated by Ficoll-Histopaque density gradient centrifugation and then cryopreserved in liquid nitrogen vapor phase. Purity and quantity of every magnetically sorted T cell population were checked by analytical flow cytometry. Genomic DNA was isolated from every sorted fraction and measured by UV absorbance on a Nanodrop 2000c. Using the deep immunoSEQ assay, multiplex PCR amplified TCR CDR3 regions from genomic DNA. For each cell subset, the extracted genomic DNA was distributed evenly across all wells of several immunoSEQ 96-well plates, and each plate served as one replicate. Each replicate PCR for sorted subsets received around 200 ng genomic DNA, equal to 30,000 or so T cell genomes. Purified libraries were quantified with a Qubit 3.0 fluorometer, sized on a Bioanalyzer 2100, and re-quantified with the KAPA Library Quantification kit. A separate single-read 150-cycle Illumina NextSeq 550 flow cell was used to sequence each immunoSEQ 96-well plate. On the authors' methods: Because only junctional sequences without quality scores were contained in the immunoSEQ output, filtering matching that applied to full-length reads could not be performed. To assign V/J genes and CDR3, sequences were annotated using PyIR, a Python wrapper for IgBLAST v1.9, with IMGT germline references. Reads with weak V/J assignments (E-value above 1e-6), missing CDR3, stop codons, out-of-frame junctions, or ambiguous translated residues were removed. V3J clonotypes were defined as sequences sharing the same inferred V gene, J gene, and CDR3 amino acid sequence. Percentage overlap between repertoires was computed as shared unique clonotypes divided by the size of the smaller repertoire. Repertoire richness was assessed with RTK rarefaction, the Chao1 estimator, and Recon v2.1 estimates of unobserved clonotypes. For all TCRbeta clonotypes obtained by the gDNA method from a few donors, generation probabilities were computed with OLGA. Held by TCRdb, this immuneACCESS table contains in-frame sequences only and omits some clones. Under half of the omission traces to an unresolved V gene where checked; the cause of the rest is unknown. V and J calls and clone size come straight from that table; D and trimming were deduced from the DNA. The sample profile shows 2,500,000 or so clones; less than 95% of them were found once. Around 0.4% of the sample rests with the top ten.

Sequenced material: naive CD4+ T cells from PBMCs. The sample's cell subset or site label, decoded: CD45RA+ positively selected. The chain is assembled from TRBV5-4 and TRBJ2-2, with no confident D gene call. This clonotype was sampled from a man aged 18-30 years in good health. Some clones in this sample may be carry-over from other donors' samples. The CDR3 protein is CASSRPGTGELFF. In nucleotides, the sequence is TGTGCCAGCAGCCGGCCCGGCACCGGGGAGCTGTTTTTT.